One sample yielded the 23 T cell receptor beta chains listed below, sequenced in a study of cytomegalovirus exposure and HLA in healthy donors. It was with 60 Vbeta and 13 Jbeta primers that the PCR ran. This table comes from immunoSEQ multiplex PCR, and its TCRdb copy is limited to in-frame clones, with some not included. This table holds about 180,000 clones, more than 75% found once. The specimen was PBMCs. These TCRs come from a woman aged 30 to 39 in good health and CMV-seropositive.

V is TRBV9 and J is TRBJ2-1; D might be TRBD2 (5 bases). CDR1 and CDR2 from the germline V gene are SGDLS and YYNGEE. CDR3 length: 14 amino acids. Deletions cut 0 bases from V and 8 bases from J, with 12 bases between. The CDR3, as DNA: TGTGCCAGCAGCGTAGCCGGGGTTTCGGATGAGCAGTTCTTC. Its protein product is CASSVAGVSDEQFF. Together with reference TRBV9 and TRBJ2-1, the CDR3 gives the full variable domain: DSGVTQTPKHLITATGQRVTLRCSPRSGDLSVYWYQQSLDQGLQFLIQYYNGEERAKGNILERFSAQQFPDLHSELNLSSLELGDSALYFCASSVAGVSDEQFFGPGTRLTVL.

This clone came up once. The chain recombines TRBV28 with TRBJ1-5; no reliable D call. With 5 bases removed from V and 0 bases from J, the gap between germline ends came to 8 bases. Germline CDR1 reads MDHEN; CDR2 reads SYDVKM. The CDR3 runs 14 residues. Here the CDR3 DNA reads TGTGCCAGCAGTCGATACGGTAGCAATCAGCCCCAGCATTTT. Translating gives CASSRYGSNQPQHF. The variable domain in full, with the rest retrieved from reference TRBV28 and TRBJ1-5, is DVKVTQSSRYLVKRTGEKVFLECVQDMDHENMFWYRQDPGLGLRLIYFSYDVKMKEKGDIPEGYSVSREKKERFSLILESASTNQTSMYLCASSRYGSNQPQHFGDGTRLSIL.

V and J are TRBV28 and TRBJ2-7, with 9 bases identical to TRBD1. The V gene end was trimmed by 11 bases and the J gene end by 3 bases; junction bases not matched to a gene: 11. CDR3 size: 14 residues. CDR1 and CDR2 (germline): MDHEN, SYDVKM. CDR3 in amino acids: CALSGGQGIYEQYF. CDR3 coding DNA: TGTGCCCTCTCGGGGGGACAGGGCATCTACGAGCAGTACTTC.

The CDR3 sequence: CASGPPYQETQYF. In nucleotides, the CDR3 is TGTGCCAGTGGGCCCCCGTACCAAGAGACCCAGTACTTC. This sequence joins TRBV7-9 and TRBJ2-5; D is undetermined. V dropped 9 bases and J dropped 0 bases, with 11 bases sitting between them. Germline V lookup: CDR1 SEHNR, CDR2 FQNEAQ (reference sequence). The length of the CDR3 is 13 residues.

A remark on this clone: One end of the junction varies from germline; a read error may be responsible. This chain uses TRBV11-2 with TRBJ2-6, with D maybe TRBD1 (6 bases). From germline, CDR1 is SGHAT and CDR2 FQNNGV. The length of the CDR3 is 15 residues. Written as DNA, the CDR3 is TGTGCCAGCAGCTTAGGGGGGCTCGGGGCCAACGGCCTGACTTTC. Encoded protein: CASSLGGLGANGLTF.

V and J are TRBV11-2 and TRBJ1-5, with 10 bases that match TRBD1. This CDR3 contains 15 residues. Trimming cost V 0 bases and J 6 bases; bases outside gene matches: 2. CDR1 SGHAT and CDR2 FQNNGV come from the germline V gene. The CDR3 nucleotides are TGTGCCAGCAGCTTAGAGGGGACAGGGGTTCAGCCCCAGCATTTT. It translates to CASSLEGTGVQPQHF.

The V and J genes are TRBV28 and TRBJ2-6, with D possibly being TRBD1 (5 bases). Germline V CDR1 and CDR2: MDHEN, SYDVKM. This CDR3 has 17 residues. V was clipped by 4 bases and J by 0 bases, with 13 bases between them. In nucleotides, the CDR3 is TGTGCCAGCAGTTCCCCCCAGGGCCGCTCTGGGGCCAACGTCCTGACTTTC. This translates into CASSSPQGRSGANVLTF.

The V and J genes are TRBV5-8 and TRBJ2-5, with TRBD1 matching over 9 bases. The end of the DNA fits TRBJ2-7 better, so the J call may be wrong. Germline-derived CDR1 and CDR2 are SGHTS and YDEGEE. The CDR3 length is 14 residues. The CDR3 region has the DNA TGTGCCAGCAGCTTGGAACAGGGGGCTGACGAGCAGTACTTC. Translated: CASSLEQGADEQYF.

V gene TRBV7-8 combines with J gene TRBJ2-5; D possibly corresponds to TRBD2 (5 bases). Trimming cost V 5 bases and J 7 bases, with 20 bases left between them. The CDR3 is 15 amino acids. Germline V CDR1 and CDR2: SGHVS, FQNEAQ. This chain's CDR3 is CASSPRDGGLRTQYF. The CDR3 coding sequence is TGTGCCAGCAGCCCGAGAGATGGAGGCCTAAGGACCCAGTACTTC.

The CDR3: CASSFDRGSTDTQYF. The CDR3 DNA is TGCGCCAGCAGCTTCGACAGGGGTAGCACAGATACGCAGTATTTT. V usage is TRBV5-1 and J usage is TRBJ2-3, with TRBD1 identical over 8 bases. Germline V CDR1 and CDR2: SGHRS, YFSETQ. The CDR3 totals 15 residues. The junction had 2 bases not matched to a gene; V was cut back by 2 bases and J by 0 bases.

DNA for the CDR3: TGTGCCAGCAGTTTACGGGTCAGGAGAGGGAGTAGCCATGGCTACACCTTC. Amino acid sequence: CASSLRVRRGSSHGYTF. The chain uses TRBV28 and TRBJ1-2; no clear D. The V end lost 2 bases, the J end lost 6 bases, and 22 bases lay between the germline ends. Germline lookup yields CDR1 MDHEN and CDR2 SYDVKM. The CDR3 has 17 amino acids.

The chain carries TRBV2 and TRBJ1-2; 7 bases align to TRBD1. Germline CDR1 and CDR2: SNHLY and FYNNEI. The CDR3 extends over 14 amino acids. V lost 6 bases to trimming and J lost 12 bases; unmatched junction nucleotides: 16. The CDR3 sequence: CASRKFDRASSDTF. The CDR3 DNA follows: TGTGCCAGCAGGAAGTTCGACAGGGCTAGTTCTGACACCTTC.

This clone was counted a few times. V usage is TRBV5-6 and J usage is TRBJ2-7, with 15 bases lining up with TRBD2. Unmatched junction bases numbered 10, after V lost 0 bases and J lost 3 bases. The germline gives CDR1 SGHDT, CDR2 YYEEEE. The CDR3 sequence is 19 residues long. Here the CDR3 DNA reads TGTGCCAGCAGCTTGGGGCCGGGACTAGCGGGGGGCCCGAACTACGAGCAGTACTTC. This sequence encodes CASSLGPGLAGGPNYEQYF.

This clone was seen only a few times. This sequence joins TRBV29-1 and TRBJ2-7; D remains unclear. The CDR3 covers 11 residues. Between the trimmed V and J ends, which lost 5 bases and 2 bases, there was a span of 7 bases. The germline V gene has CDR1 SQVTM and CDR2 ANQGSEA. In DNA, the CDR3 is TGCAGCGTTATGGTAGCCTACGAGCAGTACTTC. Its translation: CSVMVAYEQYF.

The chain has TRBV6-5 and TRBJ1-3; D not resolved. Looked up from germline, CDR1 is MNHEY and CDR2 is SVGAGI. CDR3 size: 14 residues. The V end was cut by 4 bases, the J end by 0 bases, with 7 bases between. In DNA, the CDR3 is TGTGCCAGCAGTTTTCACGGCTCTGGAAACACCATATATTTT. This encodes CASSFHGSGNTIYF.

This clone was seen only a few times. The gene calls are TRBV27 and TRBJ2-7, with D tentatively TRBD1 (6 bases). CDR1 and CDR2 (germline): MNHEY, SMNVEV (reference sequence). Trimming stripped 6 bases from V and 0 bases from J, with 15 bases between. The CDR3 runs to 15 residues. The CDR3 protein is CASRPTQGSSYEQYF. CDR3 sequence (DNA): TGTGCCAGCAGGCCTACCCAGGGGAGCTCCTACGAGCAGTACTTC.

This rearrangement joins TRBV4-3 to TRBJ2-7, with D possibly TRBD2 on 7 matching bases. The germline V and J ends were trimmed by 4 bases and 1 base, with 14 bases remaining between them. Germline V gene lookup returns CDR1 LGHNA and CDR2 YSLEER. The CDR3 spans 15 residues. In DNA, the CDR3 is TGCGCCAGCAGCCCCGACGAGGGGGGGTCCTACGAGCAGTACTTC. It is translated as CASSPDEGGSYEQYF.

The chain couples TRBV29-1 to TRBJ2-7; weak D call: TRBD1 (8 bases). The CDR3 has 15 amino acids. Per germline, CDR1 SQVTM and CDR2 ANQGSEA. With 4 bases removed from V and 0 bases from J, the gap between germline ends came to 16 bases. The CDR3 loop is CSVGAGDRYSYEQYF. DNA for the CDR3: TGCAGCGTTGGTGCGGGGGACAGGTACTCCTACGAGCAGTACTTC.

This clone has a handful of counts. The chain recombines TRBV19 with TRBJ2-7; tentative D call: TRBD2 (5 bases). Deletions cut 4 bases from V and 0 bases from J, with 10 bases between. Germline lookup yields CDR1 LNHDA and CDR2 SQIVND (reference sequence). This CDR3 region has 14 residues. Here the CDR3 reads CASSRTGGSYEQYF. The DNA of the CDR3 is TGTGCCAGTAGTAGAACCGGAGGCTCCTACGAGCAGTACTTC.

V and J are TRBV9 and TRBJ2-1, with 7 bases matching TRBD1. V shed 4 bases and J 7 bases; nucleotides not matched to a gene: 5. Germline CDR1 reads SGDLS; CDR2 reads YYNGEE. This CDR3 spans 13 amino acids. CDR3 in DNA: TGTGCCAGCAGCCCGGGACAGTTGAATGAGCAGTTCTTC. Residues: CASSPGQLNEQFF.

V is TRBV28 and J is TRBJ2-7; 9 nucleotides line up with TRBD1. Germline V gene data show CDR1 as MDHEN and CDR2 as SYDVKM. The CDR3 totals 15 residues. V was pared by 5 bases and J by 5 bases, with 10 bases of the junction left unmatched. CDR3 coding DNA: TGTGCCAGCAGTGATTCCGGGACAGGGATCAACGAGCAGTACTTC. As protein: CASSDSGTGINEQYF. Full variable domain (remainder filled in from reference TRBV28 and TRBJ2-7): DVKVTQSSRYLVKRTGEKVFLECVQDMDHENMFWYRQDPGLGLRLIYFSYDVKMKEKGDIPEGYSVSREKKERFSLILESASTNQTSMYLCASSDSGTGINEQYFGPGTRLTVT.

The rearrangement uses TRBV9 and TRBJ2-2, with 8 bases fitting TRBD2. V dropped 3 bases and J dropped 4; count of bases not matched to a gene: 5. From germline, CDR1 is SGDLS and CDR2 YYNGEE. The CDR3 length is 15 residues. The CDR3 here is CASSGSGGVTGELFF. In DNA, the CDR3 is TGTGCCAGCAGCGGATCGGGGGGGGTCACCGGGGAGCTGTTTTTT.

This clone has only a few counts. J is TRBJ1-2 and V is TRBV5-4, with a weak D call TRBD1 (5 bases). Germline assignment: CDR1 SGHNT and CDR2 YYREEE (reference sequence). This CDR3 has 14 amino acids. Trimming pared 3 bases from V and 4 bases from J, leaving 13 bases between. CDR3 sequence (DNA): TGTGCCAGCAGCTCGACTAGGGGATCCTATGGCTACACCTTC. Residues: CASSSTRGSYGYTF.